Each of the 11 T cell receptor beta chains below was sequenced from the same sample in a study of identical twins. One entry per CDR3 protein results from TCRdb running MiXCR on the 5' RACE reads. The data show around 470,000 distinct CDR3 sequences, with more than 13% seen just once and 0.5% to 0.65% held by the top ten. These same records also appear under a second study, on yellow fever vaccine responses in identical twins.

Sequences were obtained from CD4+ T cells sorted from blood. These receptors were taken from a woman aged 18-35 years in good health.

The chain recombines TRBV6-5 with TRBJ2-1; D ambiguous. The CDR3 has 17 amino acids. The V and J ends lost 0 bases and 5 bases respectively, with 17 bases between them. CDR1 and CDR2 (germline): MNHEY, SVGAGI. Written as DNA, the CDR3 is TGTGCCAGCAGTTACTCGAATAGAGGACCGACTCACAATGAGCAGTTCTTC. Residues: CASSYSNRGPTHNEQFF.

V usage is TRBV6-1 and J usage is TRBJ1-6; maybe TRBD1 (5 bases). Trimming cost V 6 bases and J 5 bases, with 14 bases left between them. Germline V gives CDR1 MNHNS, CDR2 SASEGT. The CDR3 is made up of 15 amino acids. In nucleotides, the CDR3 is TGTGCCAGCAGCCCAGGGAGGTTGGATAATTCACCCCTCCACTTT. Translated, it gives CASSPGRLDNSPLHF.

This clonotype was counted a few times. The chain recombines TRBV20-1 with TRBJ2-7; the D is unclear. Trimming shortened V by 2 bases and J by 0 bases, and 8 bases separated the two germline ends. CDR3 length: 13 residues. CDR1 and CDR2 from the germline V gene are DFQATT and SNEGSKA (reference sequence). CDR3 loop: CSARYPSSYEQYF. The CDR3, as DNA: TGCAGTGCTAGATATCCTAGCTCCTACGAGCAGTACTTC.

This clonotype was counted only a few times. This sequence joins TRBV29-1 and TRBJ2-3; 9 nucleotides agree with TRBD2. From germline, CDR1 is SQVTM and CDR2 ANQGSEA. Trimming cost V 2 bases and J 4 bases; bases outside gene matches: 4. This CDR3 has 14 amino acids. The CDR3 sequence is CSVELAGRADTQYF. CDR3 DNA: TGCAGCGTTGAACTAGCGGGAAGGGCAGATACGCAGTATTTT.

This clonotype has a handful of counts. The CDR3 DNA is TGCAGCGGGGGCAGGGATAGCTATGGCTACACCTTC. As protein: CSGGRDSYGYTF. J is TRBJ1-2 and V is TRBV29-1; tentatively, D is TRBD1 (5 bases). Deletions cut 7 bases from V and 4 bases from J, with 13 bases between. Germline V CDR1 and CDR2: SQVTM, ANQGSEA. The CDR3 extends over 12 amino acids.

The chain recombines TRBV6-2 or TRBV6-3 with TRBJ2-3, with 8 bases that match TRBD2. Germline V lookup: CDR1 MNHEY, CDR2 SVGEGT. The CDR3 is made up of 16 amino acids. V lost 4 bases, J lost 2 bases, and 8 bases stayed unmatched. As DNA, the CDR3 is TGTGCCAGCAGTTCCCCAGCGGGGGACTACACAGATACGCAGTATTTT. This sequence encodes CASSSPAGDYTDTQYF.

In this sample, this clonotype turned up many times. V usage is TRBV11-2 and J usage is TRBJ1-2, with TRBD1 matching 8 bases. This CDR3 has 12 amino acids. Germline values: CDR1 SGHAT, CDR2 FQNNGV. The V and J ends lost 5 bases and 4 bases, in that order; junction bases with no gene match: 0. The CDR3: CASSGTGYGYTF. In DNA form, the CDR3 reads TGTGCCAGCAGCGGGACAGGCTATGGCTACACCTTC. The whole variable domain, filled in from reference TRBV11-2 and TRBJ1-2, reads EAGVAQSPRYKIIEKRQSVAFWCNPISGHATLYWYQQILGQGPKLLIQFQNNGVVDDSQLPKDRFSAERLKGVDSTLKIQPAKLEDSAVYLCASSGTGYGYTFGSGTRLTVV.

The chain couples TRBV28 to TRBJ2-7, with D possibly matching TRBD2 (7 bases). Germline V lookup: CDR1 MDHEN, CDR2 SYDVKM. V was trimmed by 7 bases and J by 5 bases, leaving 18 bases between them. This CDR3 contains 14 residues. CDR3 bases: TGTGCCAGCACCTCCTGGGGGGGGGGCCACGAGCAGTACTTC. It yields the protein CASTSWGGGHEQYF.

The rearrangement links TRBV4-2 to TRBJ2-5; TRBD1 matches at 9 bases. Germline V gene lookup returns CDR1 LGHNA and CDR2 YNFKEQ. This CDR3 has 13 amino acids. Trimming cost V 3 bases and J 4 bases; bases outside gene matches: 0. DNA of the CDR3: TGTGCCAGCAGCCAGACAGGGGGAGAGACCCAGTACTTC. Its translation is CASSQTGGETQYF.

The rearrangement uses TRBV5-1 and TRBJ2-7, with 9 bases that match TRBD1. CDR3 length: 15 amino acids. V shed 4 bases, J shed 1 base, and the junction held 6 bases outside the gene matches. CDR1 is SGHRS and CDR2 is YFSETQ in the germline V gene. CDR3 amino acids: CASSPMTGGSYEQYF. CDR3 sequence (DNA): TGCGCCAGCAGCCCGATGACAGGGGGGTCCTACGAGCAGTACTTC.

This clonotype was counted a few times. V is TRBV5-6 and J is TRBJ2-3, with TRBD2 matching 8 bases. From germline, CDR1 is SGHDT and CDR2 YYEEEE. The CDR3 runs 15 residues. Trimming removed 3 bases from V and 1 base from J; junction bases left unmatched: 4. The chain's CDR3 is CASSWRGARTDTQYF. As DNA, the CDR3 is TGTGCCAGCAGCTGGCGGGGGGCTCGCACAGATACGCAGTATTTT.